The sequence of this T cell receptor (beta chain) was determined in a study of blood T cell repertoires in COVID-19. Study details: The United States, Italy and Spain were the sources of the acute and convalescent COVID-19 samples.

Per the germline V gene, CDR1 is LGHDT and CDR2 is YNNKEL (reference sequence). The CDR3 has 18 residues. V lost 2 bases, J lost 5 bases, and 10 bases stayed unmatched. Per the authors' pipeline: Reference gene primers were amplified, and this amplification served to estimate nucleated cell counts. Clones were sequenced by immunoSEQ multiplex PCR, and TCRdb holds only the in-frame ones, with some missing. Clone size and the V and J calls come from that table; the DNA yielded D and trimming. Of 75,000 to 95,000 clones in the sample, 90% were seen once. The TCR was taken from a man in his fifties or sixties with acute or convalescent COVID-19. The sample comprised peripheral blood. The chain is built from TRBV3-1 (or the pseudogene TRBV3-2) and TRBJ2-2, with TRBD1 matching over 11 bases. In nucleotides, the CDR3 is TGTGCCAGCAGCCAACCCGAAGGCGGGACAGGGGGTACCGGGGAGCTGTTTTTT. Protein: CASSQPEGGTGGTGELFF.